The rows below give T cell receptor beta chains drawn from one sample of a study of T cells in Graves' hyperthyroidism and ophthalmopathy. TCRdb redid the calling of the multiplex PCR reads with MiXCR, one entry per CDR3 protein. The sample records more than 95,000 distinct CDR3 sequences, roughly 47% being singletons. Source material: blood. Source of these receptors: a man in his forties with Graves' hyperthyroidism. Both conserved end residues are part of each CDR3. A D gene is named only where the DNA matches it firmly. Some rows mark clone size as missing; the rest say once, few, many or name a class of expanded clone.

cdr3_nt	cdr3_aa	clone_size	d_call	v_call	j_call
TGTGCCACCAGTGATCGGGGTTCCTATGGCTACACCTTC	CATSDRGSYGYTF	many	NA	TRBV24-1	TRBJ1-2
TGCGCCAGCGGGCCGACTAGCGGCTCCTACGAGCAGTACTTC	CASGPTSGSYEQYF	NA	TRBD2	TRBV5-1	TRBJ2-7
TGTGCCAGCAGCTTATACAAAGGGTACGAGCAGTACTTC	CASSLYKGYEQYF	many	NA	TRBV7-3	TRBJ2-7
TGTGCCAGCAGTGGGGGACAGGGGGCGGGCTACGAGCAGTACTTC	CASSGGQGAGYEQYF	NA	TRBD1	TRBV2	TRBJ2-7
TGTGCCAGCAGTTACGGTCTCTGGAGCTCTGGAAACACCATATATTTT	CASSYGLWSSGNTIYF	many	NA	TRBV6-6	TRBJ1-3
TGTGCCAGCAGGGACACGTACGAGCAGTACTTC	CASRDTYEQYF	many	NA	TRBV11-2	TRBJ2-7
TGTGCCAGCAGCTTGGACTACACAGATACGCAGTATTTT	CASSLDYTDTQYF	many	NA	TRBV7-9	TRBJ2-3
TGTGCCAGCAGCTTATCGCGGGGACTCACAGATACGCAGTATTTT	CASSLSRGLTDTQYF	NA	NA	TRBV7-9	TRBJ2-3
TGTGCCAGCAGTGATACAGGGTTCCCGAGAGATACGCAGTATTTT	CASSDTGFPRDTQYF	many	NA	TRBV2	TRBJ2-3
TGTGCCAGCAGCATCAGGGGGCGGAACACTGAAGCTTTCTTT	CASSIRGRNTEAFF	many	TRBD1	TRBV7-2	TRBJ1-1
TGTGCCAGCAGCTCCGAACCCGGGACACCTAAAAATGAGCAGTTCTTC	CASSSEPGTPKNEQFF	many	NA	TRBV7-2	TRBJ2-1
TGTGCCGGGAGACAGGGTAACCAAGAGACCCAGTACTTC	CAGRQGNQETQYF	many	TRBD1	TRBV5-6	TRBJ2-5
TGTGCCAGCAGACCTTCCGGGACAGGCTACTACGAGCAGTACTTC	CASRPSGTGYYEQYF	many	TRBD1	TRBV6-5	TRBJ2-7
TGCAGTGCTAGGGGGGTTAGCGGGCCGACCTACGAGCAGTACTTC	CSARGVSGPTYEQYF	NA	TRBD2	TRBV20-1	TRBJ2-7
TGTGCCAGCAGCTCCCTAGCGGGTTCTACCTACGAGCAGTACTTC	CASSSLAGSTYEQYF	many	TRBD2	TRBV5-6	TRBJ2-7
TGCAGTGCTAGAGGCGGAGCGGGGGGGCTAACTGATACGCAGTATTTT	CSARGGAGGLTDTQYF	many	TRBD2	TRBV20-1	TRBJ2-3
TGTGCCAGCAGCAAAGGGCCCGGGACCCAAGAGACCCAGTACTTC	CASSKGPGTQETQYF	many	NA	TRBV7-3	TRBJ2-5
TGCGCCAGCAGCCAAGGACAGGGAGGCAATTCACCCCTCCACTTT	CASSQGQGGNSPLHF	many	TRBD1	TRBV5-1	TRBJ1-6
TGTGCCAGCAGTTACCCCGGGACTAGCGGGGGGCCCTCCTACGAGCAGTACTTC	CASSYPGTSGGPSYEQYF	few	TRBD2	TRBV6-6	TRBJ2-7
TGTGCCAACTGCTTAAGGTCCAGGGAGCAGTATTTT	CANCLRSREQYF	NA	NA	TRBV7-8	TRBJ2-3
TGTGCCAGCAGTTATGGAGAATACGAGCAGTACTTC	CASSYGEYEQYF	many	NA	TRBV6-6	TRBJ2-7
TGTGCCAGCATCGTCGGCAGGGCTGAAGCTTTCTTT	CASIVGRAEAFF	NA	NA	TRBV2	TRBJ1-1
TGTGCCAGCAGCTTAGAGGGGACCCAAGAGACCCAGTACTTC	CASSLEGTQETQYF	many	NA	TRBV7-3	TRBJ2-5
TGCGCCAGCAGCTTGCAGCCAGGGTGGGAAGAGACCCAGTACTTC	CASSLQPGWEETQYF	many	NA	TRBV5-1	TRBJ2-5
TGCAGTGCTAGAGCACCGGGAGGGAATTCACCCCTCCACTTT	CSARAPGGNSPLHF	NA	NA	TRBV20-1	TRBJ1-6
TGTGCCAGCTCACCATCCGGGGGTTATAATTCACCCCTCCACTTT	CASSPSGGYNSPLHF	NA	NA	TRBV18	TRBJ1-6
TGTGCCAGCAGCGACCGGGACAGGGGTTTCACCGGGGAGCTGTTTTTT	CASSDRDRGFTGELFF	many	TRBD1	TRBV7-9	TRBJ2-2
TGTGCCACCAGCCGCGGCGGGGGCACGGATACGCAGTATTTT	CATSRGGGTDTQYF	NA	NA	TRBV15	TRBJ2-3
TGCAGCGCCCGACGTGGCGGGGAAGAGACCCAGTACTTC	CSARRGGEETQYF	many	NA	TRBV29-1	TRBJ2-5
TGTGCCAGCAGACTTGGGACGGGGACTGAAGCTTTCTTT	CASRLGTGTEAFF	many	NA	TRBV28	TRBJ1-1